This T cell receptor beta chain is drawn from a study of blood T cell repertoires in COVID-19. The wider study: Sites in the United States, Italy and Spain provided acute and convalescent COVID-19 samples.

This clone was counted a few times. Per the germline V gene, CDR1 is LGHNA and CDR2 is YNFKEQ. The trim removed 0 bases at V and 6 bases at J, leaving 4 bases unmatched. This CDR3 spans 15 amino acids. Authors' processing steps: Estimation of nucleated cell counts was performed using reference gene primer amplification. Clones were sequenced by immunoSEQ multiplex PCR, and TCRdb holds only the in-frame ones, with some missing. For V, J and clone size, that table is used; D and trimming come from the DNA. The profile covers approximately 46,000 clones, with around 78% appearing a single time and 10% to 15% taken by the ten largest.

The source of this sequence is a human donor in a cohort sampled during active COVID-19. The sample consisted of peripheral blood. The V gene is TRBV4-2, the J gene TRBJ1-5, with 8 positions matching TRBD1. The CDR3 reads CASSQDGRGLQPQHF. CDR3 DNA sequence: TGTGCCAGCAGCCAAGACGGCAGGGGGCTTCAGCCCCAGCATTTT.